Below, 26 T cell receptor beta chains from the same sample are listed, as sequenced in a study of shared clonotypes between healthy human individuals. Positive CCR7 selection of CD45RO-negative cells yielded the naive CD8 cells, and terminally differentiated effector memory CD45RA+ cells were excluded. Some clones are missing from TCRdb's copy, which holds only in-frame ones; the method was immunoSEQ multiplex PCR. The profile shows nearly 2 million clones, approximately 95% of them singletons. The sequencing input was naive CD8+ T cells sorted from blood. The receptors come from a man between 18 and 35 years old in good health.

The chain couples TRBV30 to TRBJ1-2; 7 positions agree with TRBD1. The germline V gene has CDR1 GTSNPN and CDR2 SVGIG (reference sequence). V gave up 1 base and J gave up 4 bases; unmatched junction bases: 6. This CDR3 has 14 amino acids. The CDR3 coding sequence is TGTGCCTGGAGTGCGACCGGGACAGTCTATGGCTACACCTTC. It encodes CAWSATGTVYGYTF.

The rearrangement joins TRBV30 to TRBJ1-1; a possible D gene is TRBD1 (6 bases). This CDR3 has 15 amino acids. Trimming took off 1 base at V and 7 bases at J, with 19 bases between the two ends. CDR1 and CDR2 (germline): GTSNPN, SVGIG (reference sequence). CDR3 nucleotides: TGTGCCTGGAGTGCACTCTGGGGGGCTGGTTATGAAGCTTTCTTT. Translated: CAWSALWGAGYEAFF.

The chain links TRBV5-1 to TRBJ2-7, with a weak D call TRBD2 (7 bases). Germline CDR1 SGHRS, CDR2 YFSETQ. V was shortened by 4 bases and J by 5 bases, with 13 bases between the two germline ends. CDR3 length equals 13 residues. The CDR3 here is CASSLRGADEQYF. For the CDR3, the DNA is TGCGCCAGCAGCCTCCGGGGGGCCGACGAGCAGTACTTC. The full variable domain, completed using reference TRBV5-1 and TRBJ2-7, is KAGVTQTPRYLIKTRGQQVTLSCSPISGHRSVSWYQQTPGQGLQFLFEYFSETQRNKGNFPGRFSGRQFSNSRSEMNVSTLELGDSALYLCASSLRGADEQYFGPGTRLTVT.

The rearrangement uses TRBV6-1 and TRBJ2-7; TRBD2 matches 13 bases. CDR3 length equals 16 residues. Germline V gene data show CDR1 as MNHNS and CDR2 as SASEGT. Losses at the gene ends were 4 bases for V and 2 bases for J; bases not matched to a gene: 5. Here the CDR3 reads CASSVGTSGVPYEQYF. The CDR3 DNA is TGTGCCAGCAGTGTTGGGACTAGCGGGGTACCCTACGAGCAGTACTTC.

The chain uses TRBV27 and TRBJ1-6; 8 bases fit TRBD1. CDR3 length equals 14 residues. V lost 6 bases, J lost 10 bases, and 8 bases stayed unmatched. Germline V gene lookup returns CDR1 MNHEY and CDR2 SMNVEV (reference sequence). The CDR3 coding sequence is TGTGCCAGCAGCTTCGGACAGGGAGGGTCACCCCTCCACTTT. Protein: CASSFGQGGSPLHF.

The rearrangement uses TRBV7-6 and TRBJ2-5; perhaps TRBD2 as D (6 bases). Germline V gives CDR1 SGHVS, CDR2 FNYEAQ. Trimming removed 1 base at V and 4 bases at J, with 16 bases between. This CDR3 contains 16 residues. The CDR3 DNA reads TGTGCCAGCAGCTTAGTGGCGGGATCGGAGGGAGAGACCCAGTACTTC. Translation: CASSLVAGSEGETQYF. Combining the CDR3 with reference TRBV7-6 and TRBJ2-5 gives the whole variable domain GAGVSQSPRYKVTKRGQDVALRCDPISGHVSLYWYRQALGQGPEFLTYFNYEAQQDKSGLPNDRFSAERPEGSISTLTIQRTEQRDSAMYRCASSLVAGSEGETQYFGPGTRLLVL.

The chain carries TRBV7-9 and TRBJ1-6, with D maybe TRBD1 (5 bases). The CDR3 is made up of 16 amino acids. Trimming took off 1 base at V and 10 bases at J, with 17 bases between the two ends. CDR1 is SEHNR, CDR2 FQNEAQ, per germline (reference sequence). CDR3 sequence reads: CASSLVGSGKSSPLHF. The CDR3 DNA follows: TGTGCCAGCAGCTTAGTGGGTTCAGGGAAAAGCTCACCCCTCCACTTT.

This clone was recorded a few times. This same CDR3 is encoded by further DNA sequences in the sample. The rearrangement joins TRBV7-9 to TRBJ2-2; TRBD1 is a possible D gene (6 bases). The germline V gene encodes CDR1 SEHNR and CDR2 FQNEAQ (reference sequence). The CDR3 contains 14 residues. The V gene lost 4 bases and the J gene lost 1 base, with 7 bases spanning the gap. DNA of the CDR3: TGTGCCAGCAGCTCGGACAGGAACACCGGGGAGCTGTTTTTT. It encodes CASSSDRNTGELFF.

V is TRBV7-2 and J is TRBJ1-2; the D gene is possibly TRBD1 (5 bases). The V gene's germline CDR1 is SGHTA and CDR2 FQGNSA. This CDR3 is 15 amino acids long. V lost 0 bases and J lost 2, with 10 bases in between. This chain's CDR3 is CASSLALRDNYGYTF. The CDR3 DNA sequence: TGTGCCAGCAGCTTAGCCCTCAGGGACAACTATGGCTACACCTTC.

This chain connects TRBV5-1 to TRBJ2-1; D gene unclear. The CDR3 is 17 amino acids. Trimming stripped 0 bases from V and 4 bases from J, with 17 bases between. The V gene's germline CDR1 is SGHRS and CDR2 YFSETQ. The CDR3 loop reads CASSLVWVSADYNEQFF. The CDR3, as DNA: TGCGCCAGCAGCTTGGTATGGGTATCGGCCGATTACAATGAGCAGTTCTTC.

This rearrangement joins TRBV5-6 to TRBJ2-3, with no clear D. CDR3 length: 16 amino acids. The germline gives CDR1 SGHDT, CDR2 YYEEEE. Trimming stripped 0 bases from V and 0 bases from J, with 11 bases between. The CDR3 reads CASSLGGVGSTDTQYF. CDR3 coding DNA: TGTGCCAGCAGCTTGGGTGGGGTCGGAAGCACAGATACGCAGTATTTT.

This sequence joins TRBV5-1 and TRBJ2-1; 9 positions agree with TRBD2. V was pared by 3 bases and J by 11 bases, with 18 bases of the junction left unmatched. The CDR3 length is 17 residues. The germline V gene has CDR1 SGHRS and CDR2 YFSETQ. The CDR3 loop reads CASSSNLLAGATKKQFF. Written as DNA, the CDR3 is TGCGCCAGCAGCTCCAACCTATTAGCGGGAGCCACGAAGAAGCAGTTCTTC.

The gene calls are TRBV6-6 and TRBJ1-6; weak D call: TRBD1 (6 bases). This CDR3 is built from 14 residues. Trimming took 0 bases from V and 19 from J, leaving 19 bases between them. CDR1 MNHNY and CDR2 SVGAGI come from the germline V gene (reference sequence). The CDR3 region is CASSYSGGEEWIHF. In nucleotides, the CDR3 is TGTGCCAGCAGTTACTCGGGGGGCGAAGAATGGATACACTTT.

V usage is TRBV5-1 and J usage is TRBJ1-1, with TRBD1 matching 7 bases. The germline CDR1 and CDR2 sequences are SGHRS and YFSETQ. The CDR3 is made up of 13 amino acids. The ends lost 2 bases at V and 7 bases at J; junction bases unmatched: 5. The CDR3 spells CASSFWTGGEAFF. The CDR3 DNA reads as TGCGCCAGCAGCTTTTGGACAGGAGGTGAAGCTTTCTTT.

The CDR3 spells CASSFSGTGMSGELFF. Here the CDR3 DNA reads TGTGCCAGCAGCTTCTCCGGGACAGGGATGTCCGGGGAGCTGTTTTTT. This sequence joins TRBV7-9 and TRBJ2-2, with 9 bases aligning to TRBD1. The CDR3 is 16 residues long. Trimming removed 3 bases from V and 6 bases from J; junction bases left unmatched: 8. Germline V gene sequence: CDR1 SEHNR, CDR2 FQNEAQ (reference sequence).

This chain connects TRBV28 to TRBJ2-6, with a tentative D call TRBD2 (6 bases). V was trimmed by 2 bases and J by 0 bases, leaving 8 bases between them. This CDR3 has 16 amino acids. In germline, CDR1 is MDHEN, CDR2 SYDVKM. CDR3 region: CASSLGGTSGANVLTF. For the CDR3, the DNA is TGTGCCAGCAGTTTAGGAGGGACCTCTGGGGCCAACGTCCTGACTTTC.

The CDR3 is CASSRPSGGRTGELFF. The CDR3 region has the DNA TGTGCCAGCAGCCGACCTAGCGGGGGGCGGACCGGGGAGCTGTTTTTT. The chain employs TRBV7-9 and TRBJ2-2, with 11 bases lining up with TRBD2. Germline loops: CDR1 SEHNR, CDR2 FQNEAQ (reference sequence). CDR3 length: 16 residues. V was clipped by 5 bases and J by 5 bases; unmatched bases: 7.

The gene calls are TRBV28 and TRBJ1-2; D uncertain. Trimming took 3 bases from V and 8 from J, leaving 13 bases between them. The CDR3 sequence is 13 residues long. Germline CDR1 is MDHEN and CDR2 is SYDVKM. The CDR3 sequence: CASSFRPDEGYTF. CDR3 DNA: TGTGCCAGCAGTTTTAGGCCGGATGAGGGCTACACCTTC.

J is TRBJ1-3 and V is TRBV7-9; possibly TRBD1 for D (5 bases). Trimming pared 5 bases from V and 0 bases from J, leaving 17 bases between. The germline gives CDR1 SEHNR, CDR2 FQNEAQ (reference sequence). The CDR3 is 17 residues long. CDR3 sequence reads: CASSRPRQQSSGNTIYF. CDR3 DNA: TGTGCCAGCAGCCGACCTCGACAGCAAAGCTCTGGAAACACCATATATTTT.

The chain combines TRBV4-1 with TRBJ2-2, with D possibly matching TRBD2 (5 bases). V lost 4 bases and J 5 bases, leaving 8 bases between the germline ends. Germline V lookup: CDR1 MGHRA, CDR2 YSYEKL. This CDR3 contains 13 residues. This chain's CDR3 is CASSPLVTGELFF. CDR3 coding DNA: TGCGCCAGCAGCCCACTAGTGACCGGGGAGCTGTTTTTT.

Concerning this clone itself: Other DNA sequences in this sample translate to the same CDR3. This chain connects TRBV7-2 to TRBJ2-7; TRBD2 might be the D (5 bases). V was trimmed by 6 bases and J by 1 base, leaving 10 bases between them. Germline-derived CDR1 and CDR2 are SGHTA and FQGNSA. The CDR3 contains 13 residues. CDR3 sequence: CASSPRESYEQYF. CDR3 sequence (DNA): TGTGCCAGCAGTCCAAGGGAGTCCTACGAGCAGTACTTC.

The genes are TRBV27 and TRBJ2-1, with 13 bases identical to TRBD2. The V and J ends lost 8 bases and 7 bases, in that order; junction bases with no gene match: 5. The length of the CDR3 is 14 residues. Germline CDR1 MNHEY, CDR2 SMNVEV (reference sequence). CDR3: CASAPGLAGNEQFF. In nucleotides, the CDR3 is TGTGCCAGCGCCCCGGGACTAGCGGGAAATGAGCAGTTCTTC.

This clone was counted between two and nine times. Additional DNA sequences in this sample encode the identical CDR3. The CDR3 protein is CASSYGQSYEQYF. CDR3 DNA: TGTGCCAGCAGTTACGGCCAGTCCTACGAGCAGTACTTC. The V and J genes are TRBV6-5 and TRBJ2-7; no definite D call. The CDR3 is 13 residues long. V dropped 2 bases and J dropped 1 base, with 6 bases sitting between them. The germline V gene has CDR1 MNHEY and CDR2 SVGAGI.

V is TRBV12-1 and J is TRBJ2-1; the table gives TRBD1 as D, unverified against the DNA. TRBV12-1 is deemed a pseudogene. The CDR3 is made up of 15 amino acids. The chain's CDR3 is CASSSDKGAYNEQFF. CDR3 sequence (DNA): TGTGCCAGCAGCTCCGACAAGGGGGCCTACAATGAGCAGTTCTTC.

CDR3 region: CASSVGSSDRLGWETQYF. The CDR3 region has the DNA TGTGCCAGCAGCGTAGGGTCTAGCGATCGGTTAGGATGGGAGACCCAGTACTTC. The chain couples TRBV9 to TRBJ2-5; D possibly corresponds to TRBD2 (6 bases). This CDR3 is 18 amino acids long. The germline gives CDR1 SGDLS, CDR2 YYNGEE. V was trimmed by 0 bases and J by 5 bases, leaving 23 bases between them.

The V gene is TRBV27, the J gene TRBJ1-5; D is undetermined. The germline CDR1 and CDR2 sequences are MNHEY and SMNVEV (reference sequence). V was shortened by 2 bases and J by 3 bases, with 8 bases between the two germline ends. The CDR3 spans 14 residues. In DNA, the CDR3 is TGTGCCAGCAGTTTAAAGGGCATCAATCAGCCCCAGCATTTT. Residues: CASSLKGINQPQHF.